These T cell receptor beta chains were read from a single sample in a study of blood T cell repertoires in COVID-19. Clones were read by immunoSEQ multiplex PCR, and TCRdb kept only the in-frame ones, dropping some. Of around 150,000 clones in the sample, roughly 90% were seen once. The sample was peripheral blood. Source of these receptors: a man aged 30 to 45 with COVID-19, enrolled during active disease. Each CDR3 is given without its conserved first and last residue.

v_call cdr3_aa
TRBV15 ATSRENTRLQY
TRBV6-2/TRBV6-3 ASSYSGGGTEAF
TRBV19 ASSTLAGSFNEQF
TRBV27 ASSLFSFGTVQETQY
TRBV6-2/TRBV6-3 ASSYPGGANYGYT
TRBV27 ASSFRGGPYEQY
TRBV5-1 ASSFPQGADTQY
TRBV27 ASSLLAPSNTEAF
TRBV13 ASSLVVSYNEQF
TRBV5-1 ASSRTTGIQTMNTEAF
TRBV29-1 SVENSGSYNEQF
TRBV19 ASSIDGQAGELF
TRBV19 ASSTGVSYEQY
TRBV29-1 SVGTGGEQF
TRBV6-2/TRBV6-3 ASSYRRSSQETQY
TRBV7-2 ASSPRTGDGNTIY
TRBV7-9 ASSSTGAHSPLH
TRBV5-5 ASSYNRGEYQPQH
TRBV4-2 ASSQDRRLAGGPADTQY
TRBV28 ASATGSYEQY
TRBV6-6 ASSWSREADTQY
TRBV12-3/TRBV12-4 ASRPTGNTEAF
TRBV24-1 ATSDLLEQGKERGEQF
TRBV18 ASSIGTGNTGELF